This T cell receptor (beta chain) was found in a study of T-cell memory formation after mild COVID-19. Points from the study as a whole: Contracting CD4+ clones were located mainly in CM and EM, and CD8+ clones in EMRA.

The CDR3 is 17 amino acids. Looked up from germline, CDR1 is SGHKS and CDR2 is YYEKEE (reference sequence). Trimming pared 4 bases from V and 5 bases from J, leaving 24 bases between. This clonotype was observed a handful of times. Antigen: not known. UMIs and sample barcodes were carried by the TCR alpha and TCR beta cDNA libraries that 5'RACE produced using constant-segment primers. TCRdb re-called the 5' RACE reads with MiXCR, one entry per CDR3 protein. Of approximately 300,000 distinct CDR3 sequences listed, 15% to 20% were seen once; the top ten hold 21%. Sequencing used PBMCs or a T cell subset sorted from them (not recorded which). The origin of this receptor is a man aged 18 to 29 who had mild COVID-19 (a few samples of this study predate the infection). Cell type and time point are not known. The rearrangement links TRBV5-5 to TRBJ2-5; a weak D match, TRBD1 (6 bases). As DNA, the CDR3 is TGTGCCAGCAGCCACGACAGGCGGTCAGCGGATCGGGAGACCCAGTACTTC. Its protein is CASSHDRRSADRETQYF.